This T cell receptor (beta chain) was observed in a study of blood T cells in healthy people across ages. V was clipped by 7 bases and J by 0 bases; unmatched bases: 5. The CDR3 consists of 14 residues. The germline V gene has CDR1 SNHLY and CDR2 FYNNEI. All donors came from Russia, were Caucasian and healthy, and spanned ages roughly 6 to 100. General study points: Age advanced and TCR beta diversity per million T cells fell, roughly linearly.

The authors ran a second PCR of about 6 to 11 cycles using a sample-barcoded 5' primer and a J-beta primer mix. TCRdb re-analysed the 5' RACE reads in MiXCR, keeping a single row per CDR3 protein. The table records fewer than 2,000,000 distinct CDR3 sequences, 30% to 40% of them present only once. With respect to this clonotype: What it binds is not known.

This TCR derives from a human donor in good health. Input material: blood. The V gene is TRBV2, the J gene TRBJ2-5; 7 positions match TRBD2. The CDR3 DNA reads TGTGCCAGCATCAGCGGGGTTTACCAAGAGACCCAGTACTTC. Amino acids: CASISGVYQETQYF.